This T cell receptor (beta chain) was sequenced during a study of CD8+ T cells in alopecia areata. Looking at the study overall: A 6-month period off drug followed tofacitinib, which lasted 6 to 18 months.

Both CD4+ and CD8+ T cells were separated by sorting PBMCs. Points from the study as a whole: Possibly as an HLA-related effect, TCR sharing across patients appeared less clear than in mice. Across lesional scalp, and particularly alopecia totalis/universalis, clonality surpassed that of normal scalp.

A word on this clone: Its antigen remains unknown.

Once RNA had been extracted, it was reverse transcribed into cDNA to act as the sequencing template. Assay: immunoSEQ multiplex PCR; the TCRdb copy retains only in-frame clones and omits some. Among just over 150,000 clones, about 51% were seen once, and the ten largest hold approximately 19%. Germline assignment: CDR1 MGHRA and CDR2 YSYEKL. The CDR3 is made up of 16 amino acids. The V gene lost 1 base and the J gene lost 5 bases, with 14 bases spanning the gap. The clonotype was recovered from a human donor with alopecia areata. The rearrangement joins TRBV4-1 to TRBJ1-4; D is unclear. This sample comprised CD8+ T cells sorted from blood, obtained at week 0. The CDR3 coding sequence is TGCGCCAGCAGCCAAGGGGAGGGTCTTCAGAATGAAAAACTGTTTTTT. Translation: CASSQGEGLQNEKLFF.